This T cell receptor (beta chain) stems from a study of neurological immune-mediated disorders. V was pared by 1 base and J by 0 bases, with 14 bases between. From germline, CDR1 is MNHNS and CDR2 SASEGT. The CDR3 is made up of 17 amino acids. Findings of the study overall: CDR3 amino acid sequences of expanded clones were not shared across subjects, a result suggesting private repertoires in all groups. HTLV-1-associated myelopathy had the most TCR clonal expansion, while multiple sclerosis had the least, a level that fell below healthy controls.

This clonotype was seen at least ten times. Its antigen is unidentified. Each TCR transcript was tagged with a 10-nucleotide random UMI during 5'RACE. Each CDR3 protein is one row after TCRdb ran MiXCR on the 5' RACE reads. The sample carries some 28,000 distinct CDR3 sequences, 12% recorded once. The gene calls are TRBV6-1 and TRBJ2-3; no clear D. Specimen: PBMCs. The sequence was obtained from a man between 60 and 75 years old in good health. The CDR3 spells CASSEEKWSASTDTQYF. CDR3 sequence (DNA): TGTGCCAGCAGTGAAGAGAAGTGGTCGGCCAGCACAGATACGCAGTATTTT.